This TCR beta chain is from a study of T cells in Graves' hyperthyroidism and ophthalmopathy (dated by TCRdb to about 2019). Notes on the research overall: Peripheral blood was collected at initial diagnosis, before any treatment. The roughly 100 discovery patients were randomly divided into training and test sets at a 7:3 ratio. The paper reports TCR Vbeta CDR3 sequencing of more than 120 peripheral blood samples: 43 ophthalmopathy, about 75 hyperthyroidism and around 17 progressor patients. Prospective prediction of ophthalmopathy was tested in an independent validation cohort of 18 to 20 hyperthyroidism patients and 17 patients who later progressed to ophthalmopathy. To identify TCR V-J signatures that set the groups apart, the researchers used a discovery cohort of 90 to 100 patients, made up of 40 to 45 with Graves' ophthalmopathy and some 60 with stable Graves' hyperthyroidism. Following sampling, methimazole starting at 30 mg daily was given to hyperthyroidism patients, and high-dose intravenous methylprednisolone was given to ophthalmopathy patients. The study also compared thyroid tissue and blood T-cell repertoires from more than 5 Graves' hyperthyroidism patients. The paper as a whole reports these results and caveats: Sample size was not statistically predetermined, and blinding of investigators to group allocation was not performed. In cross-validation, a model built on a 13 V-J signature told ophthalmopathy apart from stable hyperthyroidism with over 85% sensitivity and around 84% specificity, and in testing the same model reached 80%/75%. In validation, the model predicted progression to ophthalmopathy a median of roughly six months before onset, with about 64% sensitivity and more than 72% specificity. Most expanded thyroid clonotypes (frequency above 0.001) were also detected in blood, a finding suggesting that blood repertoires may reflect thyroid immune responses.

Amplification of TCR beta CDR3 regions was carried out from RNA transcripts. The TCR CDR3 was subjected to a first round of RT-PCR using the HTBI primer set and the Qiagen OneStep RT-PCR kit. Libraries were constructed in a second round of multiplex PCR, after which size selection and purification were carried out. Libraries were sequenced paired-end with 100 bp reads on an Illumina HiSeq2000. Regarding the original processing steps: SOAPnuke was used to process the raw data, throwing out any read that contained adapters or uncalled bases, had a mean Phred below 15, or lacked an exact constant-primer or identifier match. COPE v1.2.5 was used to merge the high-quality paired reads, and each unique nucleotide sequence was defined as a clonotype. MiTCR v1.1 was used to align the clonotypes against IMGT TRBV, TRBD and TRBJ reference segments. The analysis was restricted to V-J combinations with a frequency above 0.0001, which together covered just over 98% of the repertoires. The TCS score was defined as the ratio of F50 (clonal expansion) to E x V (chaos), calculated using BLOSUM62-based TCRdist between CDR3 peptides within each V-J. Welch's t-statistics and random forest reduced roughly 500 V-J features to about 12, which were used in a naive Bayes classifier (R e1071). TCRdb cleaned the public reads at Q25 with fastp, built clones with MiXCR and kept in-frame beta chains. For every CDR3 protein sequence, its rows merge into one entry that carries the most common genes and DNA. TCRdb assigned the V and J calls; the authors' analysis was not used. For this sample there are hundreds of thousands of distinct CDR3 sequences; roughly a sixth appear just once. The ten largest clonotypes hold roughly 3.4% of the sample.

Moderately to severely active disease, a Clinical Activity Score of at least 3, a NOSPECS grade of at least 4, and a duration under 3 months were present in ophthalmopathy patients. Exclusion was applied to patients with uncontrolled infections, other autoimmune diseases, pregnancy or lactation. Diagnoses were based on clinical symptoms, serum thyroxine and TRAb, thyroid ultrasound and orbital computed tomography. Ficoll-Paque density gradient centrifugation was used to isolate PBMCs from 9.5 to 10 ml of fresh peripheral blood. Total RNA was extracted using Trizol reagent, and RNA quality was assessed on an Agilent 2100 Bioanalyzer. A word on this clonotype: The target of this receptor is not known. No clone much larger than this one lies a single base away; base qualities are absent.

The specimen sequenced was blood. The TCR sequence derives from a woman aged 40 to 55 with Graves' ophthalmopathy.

The sequenced DNA: TGCGCCAGCAGCTTGGTCGTCGGGGGGCACTACGAGCAGTACTTC. Its protein reads: CASSLVVGGHYEQYF. The chain couples TRBV5-1 to TRBJ2-7; a tentative D call is TRBD2 (7 bases match). Taken from cysteine to phenylalanine, the CDR3 has 15 residues. Only the CDR3 portion is preserved as DNA: 45 bases, with reading frame beginning at the first base. Relative to germline, V is 0 bases shorter and J is 3 bases shorter, with 13 bases between their ends. The CDR1 and CDR2 encoded by the germline V gene are SGHRS and YFSETQ.